Listed below are T cell receptor beta chains from one sample, sequenced in a study of cytomegalovirus exposure and HLA in healthy donors. This table comes from immunoSEQ multiplex PCR, and its TCRdb copy is limited to in-frame clones, with some not included. The sample has about 140,000 clones, roughly 80% seen once. Source material: PBMCs. Every receptor here comes from a man aged 40-49 years in good health and CMV-seronegative. Both conserved end residues are part of each CDR3. Each record gives: D gene, V gene, J gene, clone size, CDR3 DNA, CDR3 protein. A D gene is named only where the DNA matches it firmly. Some rows mark clone size as missing; the rest say once, few, many or name a class of expanded clone.

d_gene: TRBD1
v_gene: TRBV5-4
j_gene: TRBJ2-7
abundance: .
CDR3nt: TGTGCCAGCAGCCCGAGGACAGGTCACGAGCAGTACTTC
CDR3aa: CASSPRTGHEQYF

d_gene: TRBD1
v_gene: TRBV2
j_gene: TRBJ2-7
abundance: few
CDR3nt: TGTGCCAGCAGCGCCGTGACAGGGTACGAGCAGTACTTC
CDR3aa: CASSAVTGYEQYF

d_gene: .
v_gene: TRBV7-9
j_gene: TRBJ2-1
abundance: .
CDR3nt: TGTGCCAGCAGCCTCCGGGGGGCCCCCTACAATGAGCAGTTCTTC
CDR3aa: CASSLRGAPYNEQFF

d_gene: .
v_gene: TRBV19
j_gene: TRBJ2-1
abundance: once
CDR3nt: TGTGCCAGCGCAACTACTTCCCTCTACAATGAGCAGTTCTTC
CDR3aa: CASATTSLYNEQFF

d_gene: .
v_gene: TRBV25-1
j_gene: TRBJ1-1
abundance: few
CDR3nt: TGTGCCAGCAGTGAATATGCGGGGATGAACACTGAAGCTTTCTTT
CDR3aa: CASSEYAGMNTEAFF

d_gene: TRBD1
v_gene: TRBV9
j_gene: TRBJ2-1
abundance: .
CDR3nt: TGTGCCAGCAGCAAGGGACAGGGGATCGTTGATGAGCAGTTCTTC
CDR3aa: CASSKGQGIVDEQFF

d_gene: .
v_gene: TRBV9
j_gene: TRBJ1-4
abundance: .
CDR3nt: TGTGCCAGCAGCCCCTTCTTACGGGCAACTAATGAAAAACTGTTTTTT
CDR3aa: CASSPFLRATNEKLFF

d_gene: TRBD1
v_gene: TRBV7-2
j_gene: TRBJ2-3
abundance: .
CDR3nt: TGTGCCAGCAGCATTACCGGGACAGGGTTAGATACGCAGTATTTT
CDR3aa: CASSITGTGLDTQYF

d_gene: TRBD1
v_gene: TRBV7-2
j_gene: TRBJ1-2
abundance: .
CDR3nt: TGTGCCAGCAGCATACAGGGGATCGCCTATGGCTACACCTTC
CDR3aa: CASSIQGIAYGYTF

d_gene: .
v_gene: TRBV27
j_gene: TRBJ2-3
abundance: .
CDR3nt: TGTGCCAGCAGTCCCAGACTAGAGGATACGCAGTATTTT
CDR3aa: CASSPRLEDTQYF

d_gene: .
v_gene: TRBV30
j_gene: TRBJ2-7
abundance: once
CDR3nt: TGTGCCTGGAGTGTAGGCCAGGACGAGCAGTACTTC
CDR3aa: CAWSVGQDEQYF

d_gene: .
v_gene: TRBV5-1
j_gene: TRBJ2-5
abundance: few
CDR3nt: TGCGCCAGCAGCTTGGGGGGGGAAGAGACCCAGTACTTC
CDR3aa: CASSLGGEETQYF

d_gene: .
v_gene: TRBV5-1
j_gene: TRBJ2-1
abundance: .
CDR3nt: TGCGCCAGCAGCGCAGACTTGGGCTCCTACAATGAGCAGTTCTTC
CDR3aa: CASSADLGSYNEQFF

d_gene: .
v_gene: TRBV5-1
j_gene: TRBJ1-1
abundance: .
CDR3nt: TGCGCCAGCAGCTTGATCCGCGTGAAGAGCACTGAAGCTTTCTTT
CDR3aa: CASSLIRVKSTEAFF

d_gene: .
v_gene: TRBV2
j_gene: TRBJ1-6
abundance: .
CDR3nt: TGTGCCAGCAGCCCGTCGAGTTCACCCCTCCACTTT
CDR3aa: CASSPSSSPLHF

d_gene: TRBD1
v_gene: TRBV30
j_gene: TRBJ1-5
abundance: .
CDR3nt: TGTGCCTGGAGTAGAGGACAGGAAAATAGCAATCAGCCCCAGCATTTT
CDR3aa: CAWSRGQENSNQPQHF

d_gene: .
v_gene: TRBV5-6
j_gene: TRBJ2-5
abundance: .
CDR3nt: TGTGCCAGCAGCTTCCTTCAGGCATCCCAAGAGACCCAGTACTTC
CDR3aa: CASSFLQASQETQYF

d_gene: .
v_gene: TRBV7-9
j_gene: TRBJ2-7
abundance: .
CDR3nt: TGTGCCAGCAGCCTGGACTACCAATCCCACGAGCAGTACTTC
CDR3aa: CASSLDYQSHEQYF

d_gene: .
v_gene: TRBV5-6
j_gene: TRBJ1-1
abundance: few
CDR3nt: TGTGCCAGCAGCTCGGGGATGAACACTGAAGCTTTCTTT
CDR3aa: CASSSGMNTEAFF

d_gene: .
v_gene: TRBV7-9
j_gene: TRBJ2-7
abundance: .
CDR3nt: TGTGCCAGCAGTTCCGTGTCTAGCGAGCAGTACTTC
CDR3aa: CASSSVSSEQYF

d_gene: .
v_gene: TRBV29-1
j_gene: TRBJ1-1
abundance: .
CDR3nt: TGCAGCGTTGAAGGAGGGTTCGGTACTGAAGCTTTCTTT
CDR3aa: CSVEGGFGTEAFF